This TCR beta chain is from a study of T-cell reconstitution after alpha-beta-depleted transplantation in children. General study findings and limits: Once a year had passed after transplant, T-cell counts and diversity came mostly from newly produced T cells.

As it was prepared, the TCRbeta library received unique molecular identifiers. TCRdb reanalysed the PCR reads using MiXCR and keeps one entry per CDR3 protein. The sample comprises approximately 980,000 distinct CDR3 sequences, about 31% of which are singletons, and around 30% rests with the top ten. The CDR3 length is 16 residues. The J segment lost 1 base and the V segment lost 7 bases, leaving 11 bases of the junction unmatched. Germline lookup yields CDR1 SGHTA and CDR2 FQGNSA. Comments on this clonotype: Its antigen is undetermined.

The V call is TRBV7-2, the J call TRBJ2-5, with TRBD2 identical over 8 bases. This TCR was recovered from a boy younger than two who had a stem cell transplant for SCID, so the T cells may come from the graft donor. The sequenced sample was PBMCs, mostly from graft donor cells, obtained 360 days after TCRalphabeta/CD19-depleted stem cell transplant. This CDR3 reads CASTRRGLAGQETQYF. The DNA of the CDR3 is TGTGCCAGCACCCGCCGGGGGCTAGCGGGCCAAGAGACCCAGTACTTC.